The present entry profiles one T cell receptor beta chain with its context. The entry originates in a study of blood T cell repertoires in COVID-19. Study details: Material from acute and convalescent COVID-19 was sourced from the United States, Italy and Spain. From T cells, B-cell-depleted T cells, or PBMCs came the material, which was cDNA or gDNA.

Methods used by the authors: Amplification of reference gene primers provided the estimated nucleated cell counts. Libraries were prepared by immunoSEQ multiplex PCR; TCRdb keeps only in-frame clonotypes and omits some of them. V, J and clone size are those of that table, while D and trimming were read from the DNA. The profile covers 150,000 to 200,000 clones, with 65% to 85% appearing a single time and roughly 7.2% taken by the ten largest. A Seattle source enrolled patients during active infection and followed them longitudinally. The CDR3 consists of 15 residues. V shed 0 bases and J shed 2 bases, with 10 bases lying between them. Per germline, CDR1 LGHDT and CDR2 YNNKEL (reference sequence).

The chain uses TRBV3-1 (or the pseudogene TRBV3-2) and TRBJ2-5; D unclear. The sequence derives from a middle-aged woman with COVID-19, enrolled during active disease. Sequenced input: peripheral blood. CDR3 DNA: TGTGCCAGCAGCCAAGAGGGCCTGCTGCAAGAGACCCAGTACTTC. Translated, it gives CASSQEGLLQETQYF.